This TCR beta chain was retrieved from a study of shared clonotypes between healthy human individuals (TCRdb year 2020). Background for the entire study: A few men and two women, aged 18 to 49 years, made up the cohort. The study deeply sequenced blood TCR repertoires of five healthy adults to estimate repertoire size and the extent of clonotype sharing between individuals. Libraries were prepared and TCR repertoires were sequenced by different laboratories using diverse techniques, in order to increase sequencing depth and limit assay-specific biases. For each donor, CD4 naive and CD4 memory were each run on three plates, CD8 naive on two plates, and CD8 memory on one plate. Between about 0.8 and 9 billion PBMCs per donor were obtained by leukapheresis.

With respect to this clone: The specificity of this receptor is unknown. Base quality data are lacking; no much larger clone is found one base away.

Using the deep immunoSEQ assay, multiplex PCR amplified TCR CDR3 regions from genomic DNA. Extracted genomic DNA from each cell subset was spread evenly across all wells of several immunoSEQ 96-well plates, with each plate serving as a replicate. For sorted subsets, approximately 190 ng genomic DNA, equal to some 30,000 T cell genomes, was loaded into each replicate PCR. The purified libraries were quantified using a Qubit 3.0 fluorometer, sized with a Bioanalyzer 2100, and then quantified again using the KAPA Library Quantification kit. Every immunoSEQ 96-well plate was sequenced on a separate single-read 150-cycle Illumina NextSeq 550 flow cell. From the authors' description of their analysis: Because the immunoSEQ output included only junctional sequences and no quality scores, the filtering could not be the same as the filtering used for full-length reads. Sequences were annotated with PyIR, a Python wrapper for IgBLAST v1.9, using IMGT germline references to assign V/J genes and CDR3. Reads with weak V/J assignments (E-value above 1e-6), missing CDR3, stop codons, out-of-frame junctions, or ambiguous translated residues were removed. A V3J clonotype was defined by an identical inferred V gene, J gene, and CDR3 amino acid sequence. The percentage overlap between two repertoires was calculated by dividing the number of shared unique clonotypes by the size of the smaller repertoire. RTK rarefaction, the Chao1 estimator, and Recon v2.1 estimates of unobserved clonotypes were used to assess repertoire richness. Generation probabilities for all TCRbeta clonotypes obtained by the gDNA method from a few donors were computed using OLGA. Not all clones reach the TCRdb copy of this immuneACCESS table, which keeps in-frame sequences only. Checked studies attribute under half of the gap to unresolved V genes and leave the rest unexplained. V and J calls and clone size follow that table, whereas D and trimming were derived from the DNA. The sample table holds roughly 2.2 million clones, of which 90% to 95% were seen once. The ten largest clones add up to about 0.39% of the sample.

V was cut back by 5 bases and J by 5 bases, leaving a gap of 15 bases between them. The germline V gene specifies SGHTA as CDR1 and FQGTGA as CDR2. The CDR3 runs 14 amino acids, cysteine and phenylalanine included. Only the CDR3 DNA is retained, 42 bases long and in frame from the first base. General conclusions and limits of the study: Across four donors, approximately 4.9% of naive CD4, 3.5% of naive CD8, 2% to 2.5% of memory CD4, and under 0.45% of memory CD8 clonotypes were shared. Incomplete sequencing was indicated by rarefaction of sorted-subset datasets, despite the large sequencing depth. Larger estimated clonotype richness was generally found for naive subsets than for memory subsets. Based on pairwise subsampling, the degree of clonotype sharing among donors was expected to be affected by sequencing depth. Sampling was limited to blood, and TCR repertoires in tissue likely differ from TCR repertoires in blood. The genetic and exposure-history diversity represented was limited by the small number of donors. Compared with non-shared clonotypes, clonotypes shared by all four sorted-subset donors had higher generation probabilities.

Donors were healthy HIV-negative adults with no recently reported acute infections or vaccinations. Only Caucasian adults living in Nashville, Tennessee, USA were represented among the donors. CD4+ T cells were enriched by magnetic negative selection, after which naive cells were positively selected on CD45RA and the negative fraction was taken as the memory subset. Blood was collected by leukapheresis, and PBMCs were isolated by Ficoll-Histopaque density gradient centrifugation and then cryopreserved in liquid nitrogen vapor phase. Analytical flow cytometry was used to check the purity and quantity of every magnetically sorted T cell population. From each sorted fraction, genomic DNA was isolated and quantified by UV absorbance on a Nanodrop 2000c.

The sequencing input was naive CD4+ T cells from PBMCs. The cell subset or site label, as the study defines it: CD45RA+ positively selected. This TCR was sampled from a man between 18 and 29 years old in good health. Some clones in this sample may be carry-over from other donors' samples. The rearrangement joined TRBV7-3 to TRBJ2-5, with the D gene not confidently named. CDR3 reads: CASSPSVAEETQYF. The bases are TGTGCCAGCAGCCCTTCGGTGGCTGAGGAGACCCAGTACTTC.